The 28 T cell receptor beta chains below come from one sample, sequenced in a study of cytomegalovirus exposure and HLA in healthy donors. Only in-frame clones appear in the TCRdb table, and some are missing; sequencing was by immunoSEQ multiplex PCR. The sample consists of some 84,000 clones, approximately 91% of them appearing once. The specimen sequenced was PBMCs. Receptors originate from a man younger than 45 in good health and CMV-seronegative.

The CDR3 loop reads CASSDTQGYEQYF. In DNA form, the CDR3 reads TGTGCCAGCAGTGATACACAGGGCTACGAGCAGTACTTC. This chain uses TRBV6-1 with TRBJ2-7, with D possibly being TRBD1 (6 bases). Germline CDR1 MNHNS, CDR2 SASEGT. The CDR3 extends over 13 amino acids. V shed 3 bases and J shed 3 bases, with 9 bases lying between them.

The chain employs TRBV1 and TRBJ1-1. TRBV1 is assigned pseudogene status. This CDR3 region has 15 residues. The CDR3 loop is CTSSQDRWGETEAFF. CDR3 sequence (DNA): TGCACCAGCAGCCAAGATCGTTGGGGGGAGACTGAAGCTTTCTTT.

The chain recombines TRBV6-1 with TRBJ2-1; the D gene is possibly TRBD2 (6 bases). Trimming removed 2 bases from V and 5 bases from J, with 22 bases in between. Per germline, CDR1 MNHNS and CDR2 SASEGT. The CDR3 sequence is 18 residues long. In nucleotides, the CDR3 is TGTGCCAGCAGTGAAATCAGGGCTCGGCGGGGAACGAACAATGAGCAGTTCTTC. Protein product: CASSEIRARRGTNNEQFF.

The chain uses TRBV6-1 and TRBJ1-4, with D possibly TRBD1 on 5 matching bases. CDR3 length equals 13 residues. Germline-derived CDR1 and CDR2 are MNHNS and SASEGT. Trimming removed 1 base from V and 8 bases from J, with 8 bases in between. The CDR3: CASSEGRGEKLFF. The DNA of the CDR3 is TGTGCCAGCAGTGAAGGTCGGGGGGAAAAACTGTTTTTT.

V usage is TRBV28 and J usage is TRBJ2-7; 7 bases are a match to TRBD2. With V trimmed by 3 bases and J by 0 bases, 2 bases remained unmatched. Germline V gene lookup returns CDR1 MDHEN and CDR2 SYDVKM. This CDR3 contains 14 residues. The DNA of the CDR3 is TGTGCCAGCAGTTTCGCGGGAGCCTCCTACGAGCAGTACTTC. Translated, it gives CASSFAGASYEQYF.

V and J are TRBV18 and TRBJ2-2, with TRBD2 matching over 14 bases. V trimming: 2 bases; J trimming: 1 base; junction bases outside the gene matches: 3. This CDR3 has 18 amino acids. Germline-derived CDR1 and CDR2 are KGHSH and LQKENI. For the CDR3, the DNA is TGTGCCAGCTCACCAAGGACTAGCGGGGGGCGGAACACCGGGGAGCTGTTTTTT. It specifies CASSPRTSGGRNTGELFF.

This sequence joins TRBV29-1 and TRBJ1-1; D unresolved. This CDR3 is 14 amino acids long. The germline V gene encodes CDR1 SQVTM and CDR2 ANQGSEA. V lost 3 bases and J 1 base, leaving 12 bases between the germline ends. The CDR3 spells CSVDVRGRNTEAFF. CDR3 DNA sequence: TGCAGCGTTGATGTTCGGGGTCGGAACACTGAAGCTTTCTTT.

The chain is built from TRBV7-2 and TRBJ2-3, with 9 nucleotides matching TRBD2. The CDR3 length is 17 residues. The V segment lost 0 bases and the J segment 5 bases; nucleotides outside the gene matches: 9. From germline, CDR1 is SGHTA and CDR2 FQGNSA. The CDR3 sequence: CASSLALTSGPGDTQYF. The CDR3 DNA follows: TGTGCCAGCAGCTTAGCACTCACTAGCGGGCCTGGAGATACGCAGTATTTT.

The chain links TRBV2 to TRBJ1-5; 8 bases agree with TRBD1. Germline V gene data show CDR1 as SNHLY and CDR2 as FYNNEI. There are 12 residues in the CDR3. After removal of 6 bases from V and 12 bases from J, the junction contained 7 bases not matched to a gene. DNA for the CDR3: TGTGCCAGCAGCGACAGGGGCTACAGCCAGCATTTT. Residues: CASSDRGYSQHF.

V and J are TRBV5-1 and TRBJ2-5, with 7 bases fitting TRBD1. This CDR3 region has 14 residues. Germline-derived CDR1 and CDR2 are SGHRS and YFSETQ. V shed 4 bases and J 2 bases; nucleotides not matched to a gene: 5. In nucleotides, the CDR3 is TGCGCCAGCAGCGCCGGGACAGCTCAAGAGACCCAGTACTTC. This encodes CASSAGTAQETQYF.

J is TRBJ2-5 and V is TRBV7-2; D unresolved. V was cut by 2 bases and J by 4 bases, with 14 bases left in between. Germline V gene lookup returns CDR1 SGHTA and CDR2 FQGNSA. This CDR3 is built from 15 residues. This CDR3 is CASSLRSPGSETQYF. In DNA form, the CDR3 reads TGTGCCAGCAGCTTAAGGTCGCCGGGTTCAGAGACCCAGTACTTC.

The CDR3, as DNA: TGTGCCAGCAGCGGATATCGGGGTGGGTTGGAAGAGACCCAGTACTTC. Translation: CASSGYRGGLEETQYF. The rearrangement links TRBV5-4 to TRBJ2-5, with D perhaps TRBD2 (5 bases). The CDR3 extends over 16 amino acids. Germline V gene data show CDR1 as SGHNT and CDR2 as YYREEE (reference sequence). V dropped 4 bases and J dropped 3 bases, with 19 bases sitting between them.

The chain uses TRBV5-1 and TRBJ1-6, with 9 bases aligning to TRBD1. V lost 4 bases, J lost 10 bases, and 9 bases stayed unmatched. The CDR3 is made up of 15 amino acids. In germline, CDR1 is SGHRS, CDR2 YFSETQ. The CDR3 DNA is TGCGCCAGCAGCATAGAAGGACAGGGGTGGTCACCCCTCCACTTT. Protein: CASSIEGQGWSPLHF.

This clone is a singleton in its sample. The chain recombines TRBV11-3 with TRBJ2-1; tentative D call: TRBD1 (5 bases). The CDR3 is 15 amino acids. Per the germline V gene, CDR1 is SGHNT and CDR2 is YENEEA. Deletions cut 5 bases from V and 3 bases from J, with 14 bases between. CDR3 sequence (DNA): TGTGCCAGCAGCCCCAGGGCGTCCGGCTACAATGAGCAGTTCTTC. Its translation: CASSPRASGYNEQFF.

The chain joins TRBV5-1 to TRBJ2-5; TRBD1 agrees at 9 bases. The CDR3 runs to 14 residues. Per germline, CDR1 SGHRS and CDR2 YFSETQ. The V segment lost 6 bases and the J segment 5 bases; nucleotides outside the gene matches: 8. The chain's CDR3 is CASKKQGAGETQYF. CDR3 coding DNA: TGCGCCAGCAAAAAACAGGGGGCGGGGGAGACCCAGTACTTC.

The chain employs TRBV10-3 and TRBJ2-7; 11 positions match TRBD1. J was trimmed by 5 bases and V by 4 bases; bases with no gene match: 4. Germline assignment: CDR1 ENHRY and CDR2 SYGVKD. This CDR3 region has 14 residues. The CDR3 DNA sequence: TGTGCCATCAGTGGAGGGACAGGGGGGGACGAGCAGTACTTC. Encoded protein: CAISGGTGGDEQYF.

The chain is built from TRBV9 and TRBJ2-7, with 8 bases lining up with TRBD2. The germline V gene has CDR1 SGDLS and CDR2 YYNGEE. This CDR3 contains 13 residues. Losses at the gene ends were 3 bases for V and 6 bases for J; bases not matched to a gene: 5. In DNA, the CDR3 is TGTGCCAGCAGCGGGGCGGGAGGCCCCGAGCAGTACTTC. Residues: CASSGAGGPEQYF. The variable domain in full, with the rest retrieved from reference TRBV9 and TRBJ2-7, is DSGVTQTPKHLITATGQRVTLRCSPRSGDLSVYWYQQSLDQGLQFLIQYYNGEERAKGNILERFSAQQFPDLHSELNLSSLELGDSALYFCASSGAGGPEQYFGPGTRLTVT.

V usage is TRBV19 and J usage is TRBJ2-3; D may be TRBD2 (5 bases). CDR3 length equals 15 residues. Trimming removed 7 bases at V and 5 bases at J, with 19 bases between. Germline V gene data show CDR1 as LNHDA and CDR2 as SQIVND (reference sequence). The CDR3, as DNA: TGTGCCAGTAAGATCGGAGGTGGTCGGGAAGATACGCAGTATTTT. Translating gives CASKIGGGREDTQYF.

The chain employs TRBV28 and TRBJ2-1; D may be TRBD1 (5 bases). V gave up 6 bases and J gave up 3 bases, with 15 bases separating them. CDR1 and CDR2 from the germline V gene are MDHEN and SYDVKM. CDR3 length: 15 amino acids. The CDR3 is CASSQGEAYYNEQFF. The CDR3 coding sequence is TGTGCCAGCAGCCAAGGGGAAGCCTACTACAATGAGCAGTTCTTC.

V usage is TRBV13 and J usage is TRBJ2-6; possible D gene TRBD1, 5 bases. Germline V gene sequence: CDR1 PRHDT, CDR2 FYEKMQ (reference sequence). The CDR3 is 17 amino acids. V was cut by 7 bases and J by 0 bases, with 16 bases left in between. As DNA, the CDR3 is TGTGCCAGCAACGACGACAGTAACGACTCTGGGGCCAACGTCCTGACTTTC. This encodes CASNDDSNDSGANVLTF.

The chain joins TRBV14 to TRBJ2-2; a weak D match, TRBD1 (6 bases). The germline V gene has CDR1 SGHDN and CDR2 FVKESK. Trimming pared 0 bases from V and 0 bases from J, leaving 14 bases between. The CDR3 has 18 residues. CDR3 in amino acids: CASSQEYRDTTNTGELFF. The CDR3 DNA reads TGTGCCAGCAGCCAAGAATATCGGGACACCACGAACACCGGGGAGCTGTTTTTT.

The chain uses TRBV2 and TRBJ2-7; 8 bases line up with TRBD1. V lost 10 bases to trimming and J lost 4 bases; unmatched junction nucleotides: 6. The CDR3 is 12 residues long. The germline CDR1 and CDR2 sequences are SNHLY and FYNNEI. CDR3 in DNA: TGTGCCACGACAGGGGTCCGTTACGAGCAGTACTTC. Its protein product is CATTGVRYEQYF.

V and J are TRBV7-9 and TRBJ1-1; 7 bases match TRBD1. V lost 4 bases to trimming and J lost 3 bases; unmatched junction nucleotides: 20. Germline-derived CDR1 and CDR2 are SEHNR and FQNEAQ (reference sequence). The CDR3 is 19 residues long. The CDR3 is CASSSVLLQGRDKYTEAFF. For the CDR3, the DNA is TGTGCCAGCAGCTCAGTACTTCTACAGGGGCGAGATAAGTACACTGAAGCTTTCTTT.

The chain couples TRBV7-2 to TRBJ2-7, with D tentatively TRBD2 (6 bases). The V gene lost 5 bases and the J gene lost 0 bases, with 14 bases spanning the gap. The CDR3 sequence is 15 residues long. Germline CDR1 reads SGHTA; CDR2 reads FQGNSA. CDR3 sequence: CASSMTSQSSYEQYF. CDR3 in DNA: TGTGCCAGCAGCATGACTAGTCAAAGCTCCTACGAGCAGTACTTC.

The CDR3 DNA is TGCAGCGTTAAAATAGGGACTAGCGGGTTCACAGATACGCAGTATTTT. Its protein product is CSVKIGTSGFTDTQYF. The chain has TRBV29-1 and TRBJ2-3, with TRBD2 identical over 12 bases. The CDR3 covers 16 residues. After removal of 5 bases from V and 2 bases from J, the junction contained 8 bases not matched to a gene. CDR1 and CDR2 from the germline V gene are SQVTM and ANQGSEA.

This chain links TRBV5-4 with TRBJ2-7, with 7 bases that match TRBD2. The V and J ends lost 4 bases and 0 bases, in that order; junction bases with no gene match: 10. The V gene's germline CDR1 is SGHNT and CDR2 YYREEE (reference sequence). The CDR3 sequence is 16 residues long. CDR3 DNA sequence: TGTGCCAGCAGCCCCTGGGGTAGCGGGTACTCCTACGAGCAGTACTTC. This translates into CASSPWGSGYSYEQYF.

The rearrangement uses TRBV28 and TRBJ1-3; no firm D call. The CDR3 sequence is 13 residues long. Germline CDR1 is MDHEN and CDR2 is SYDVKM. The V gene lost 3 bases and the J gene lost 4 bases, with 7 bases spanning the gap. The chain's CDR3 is CASSFELGNTIYF. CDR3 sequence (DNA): TGTGCCAGCAGTTTTGAGTTGGGAAACACCATATATTTT.

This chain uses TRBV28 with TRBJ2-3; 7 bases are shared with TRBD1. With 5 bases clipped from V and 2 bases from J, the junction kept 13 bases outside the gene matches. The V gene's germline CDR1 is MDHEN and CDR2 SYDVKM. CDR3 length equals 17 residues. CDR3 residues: CASSLRMGTDNTDTQYF. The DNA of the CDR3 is TGTGCCAGCAGTCTTAGGATGGGGACAGACAACACAGATACGCAGTATTTT. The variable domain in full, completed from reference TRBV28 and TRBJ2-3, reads DVKVTQSSRYLVKRTGEKVFLECVQDMDHENMFWYRQDPGLGLRLIYFSYDVKMKEKGDIPEGYSVSREKKERFSLILESASTNQTSMYLCASSLRMGTDNTDTQYFGPGTRLTVL.